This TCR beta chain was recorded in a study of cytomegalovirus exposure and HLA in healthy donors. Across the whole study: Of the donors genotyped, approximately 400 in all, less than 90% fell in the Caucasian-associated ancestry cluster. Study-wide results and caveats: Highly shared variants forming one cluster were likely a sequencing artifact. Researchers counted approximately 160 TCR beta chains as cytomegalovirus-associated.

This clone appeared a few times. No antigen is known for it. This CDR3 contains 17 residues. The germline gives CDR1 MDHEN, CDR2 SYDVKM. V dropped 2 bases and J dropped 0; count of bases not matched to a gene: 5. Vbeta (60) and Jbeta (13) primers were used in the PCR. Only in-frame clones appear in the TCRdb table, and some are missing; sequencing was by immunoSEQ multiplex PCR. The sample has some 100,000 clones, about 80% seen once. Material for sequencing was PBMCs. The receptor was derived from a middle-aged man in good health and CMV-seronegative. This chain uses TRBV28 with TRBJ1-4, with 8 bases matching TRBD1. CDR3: CASSLHDRGSTNEKLFF. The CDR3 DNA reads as TGTGCCAGCAGTTTACACGACAGGGGATCAACTAATGAAAAACTGTTTTTT.